This is a list of T cell receptor beta chains from one sample in a study of Graves' ophthalmopathy and Graves' hyperthyroidism. MiXCR, run by TCRdb on the multiplex PCR reads, gives a single entry per CDR3 protein. The sample contains about 740,000 distinct CDR3 sequences, around 40% of which appear only once. The sequencing input was peripheral blood. These receptors were taken from an adult man with Graves' ophthalmopathy. The CDR3 runs from the conserved cysteine through the conserved F or W. The order of the fields is clone size, V gene, D gene, J gene, CDR3 DNA, CDR3 protein. A D gene is named only where the DNA matches it firmly. Not all rows give a size; the values are once, few, many and, for expanded clones, a class.

NA	TRBV10-3	NA	TRBJ1-1	TGTGCCAGCAGTGAGGGGGGGGGAGCTGAAGCTTTCTTT	CASSEGGGAEAFF
many	TRBV15	NA	TRBJ1-5	TGTGCCACCAGCCTGGGGGGTGGCAATCAGCCCCAGCATTTT	CATSLGGGNQPQHF
few	TRBV9	TRBD1	TRBJ2-7	TGTGCCAGCAGCTTAGGGACAGGACAGGGCTACGAGCAGTACTTC	CASSLGTGQGYEQYF
NA	TRBV19	NA	TRBJ1-2	TGTGCCAGCGGCCTCACTGACAGCCCCTATGGCTACACCTTC	CASGLTDSPYGYTF
NA	TRBV2	TRBD1	TRBJ1-2	TGTGCCACCGGACAGGGTTATGGCTACACCTTC	CATGQGYGYTF
many	TRBV7-2	NA	TRBJ2-2	TGTGCCAGCAGCCCTCTGGTTTACACCGGGGAGCTGTTTTTT	CASSPLVYTGELFF
few	TRBV7-2	TRBD2	TRBJ2-2	TGTGCCAGCAGCTTGAGACTAGCGGGGGCGAACACCGGGGAGCTGTTTTTT	CASSLRLAGANTGELFF
NA	TRBV11-2	NA	TRBJ1-4	TGTGCCAGCAGCTTGGCAGGAGCTGTAAATGAAAAACTGTTTTTT	CASSLAGAVNEKLFF
many	TRBV29-1	NA	TRBJ1-2	TGCAGCGGCTCAATGACAGGAGGCTATGGCTACACCTTC	CSGSMTGGYGYTF
NA	TRBV20-1	TRBD2	TRBJ2-5	TGCAGTGCTAGAGATCCCTCAGCGGGAGGAAAAGAGACCCAGTACTTC	CSARDPSAGGKETQYF
NA	TRBV9	TRBD1	TRBJ1-1	TGTGCCAGCAGCTTAGCCGGGCAGGGGGTGGTTGGCACTGAAGCTTTCTTT	CASSLAGQGVVGTEAFF
NA	TRBV2	NA	TRBJ1-1	TGTGCCAGCAGTGGCAGAGAAGCTTTCTTT	CASSGREAFF
NA	TRBV25-1	TRBD1	TRBJ1-2	TGTGCCAGCAGAGGACCCTTCCTACACCGGGACAGGGGTCACTATGGCTACACCTTC	CASRGPFLHRDRGHYGYTF
NA	TRBV4-3	NA	TRBJ1-5	TGCGCCAGCAGCCAAGGACAGAAGAATCAGCCCCAGCATTTT	CASSQGQKNQPQHF
few	TRBV2	NA	TRBJ2-5	TGTGCCAGCAGTGCAACGGGGGCTTCGCGGACCCAGTACTTC	CASSATGASRTQYF
few	TRBV7-2	NA	TRBJ2-7	TGTGCCAGCAGCTCCGCGTTGGCAGGGAGCTACGAGCAGTACTTC	CASSSALAGSYEQYF
NA	TRBV20-1	NA	TRBJ2-5	TGCAGTGCTAGGGGGGACATTTTGCAGCCCCAGTACTTC	CSARGDILQPQYF
NA	TRBV12-3/TRBV12-4	NA	TRBJ1-6	TGTGCCAGCAGGACCACGGGGCTTGACAATTCACCCCTCCACTTT	CASRTTGLDNSPLHF
many	TRBV11-2	TRBD1	TRBJ2-5	TGTGCCAGCAGCTTAGTGGGGACAGGTACAGAGACCCAGTACTTC	CASSLVGTGTETQYF
NA	TRBV16	TRBD1	TRBJ2-5	TGTGCCAGCTGTCTGACCGGGACAGGGGACAATCAGCCCCAGTACTTC	CASCLTGTGDNQPQYF
few	TRBV4-3	TRBD1	TRBJ1-5	TGCGCCAGCAGCCAAGACGGGACAGGGGTTCAACAGCCCCAGCATTTT	CASSQDGTGVQQPQHF
many	TRBV5-6	NA	TRBJ1-5	TGTGCCAGCAGCTTGGGGAGACAGCCCCAGCATTTT	CASSLGRQPQHF
many	TRBV19	NA	TRBJ1-3	TGTGCCAGTAGAGACAGTGGCAGAACGGGCAACACCATATATTTT	CASRDSGRTGNTIYF
NA	TRBV9	TRBD1	TRBJ1-6	TGTGCCAGCTCACCTACGGGACAGAATAATTCACCCCTCCACTTT	CASSPTGQNNSPLHF
NA	TRBV5-1	NA	TRBJ2-5	TGCGCCAGCAGCTCCTCATTAGACATGAGCCAGTACTTC	CASSSSLDMSQYF
NA	TRBV7-2	NA	TRBJ2-7	TGTGCCAGCACCCAGTCACCTCTACGGACCTACGAGCAGTACTTC	CASTQSPLRTYEQYF
many	TRBV19	TRBD2	TRBJ2-5	TGTGCCAGTAGCCCTCTGACTAGCAGCGAGACCCAGTACTTC	CASSPLTSSETQYF
NA	TRBV10-3	TRBD1	TRBJ2-7	TGTGCCAGCAGAACGGGGACAGGTGGAGTCTACGAGCAGTACTTC	CASRTGTGGVYEQYF
once	TRBV7-3	TRBD2	TRBJ2-7	TGTGCCAGCAGCTTAAAGGGGGGACTAGTTACGACGGACGAGCAGTACTTC	CASSLKGGLVTTDEQYF
NA	TRBV28	NA	TRBJ1-2	TGTGCCAGCAGTCCGAACCGCAGCTATGGCTACACCTTC	CASSPNRSYGYTF
few	TRBV7-2	TRBD2	TRBJ2-7	TGTGCCAGCAGCCAAGAATCTAGCGGGAGATACGAGCAGTACTTC	CASSQESSGRYEQYF
many	TRBV29-1	TRBD1	TRBJ2-7	TGCAGCGTTGTGAGGGGGCGGTCGGACGAGCAGTACTTC	CSVVRGRSDEQYF
once	TRBV9	NA	TRBJ1-4	TGTGCCAGCAGCGATGACAGACTCTCAACTAATGAAAAACTGTTTTTT	CASSDDRLSTNEKLFF
NA	TRBV15	TRBD1	TRBJ2-7	TGTGCCACCAGCCCCCTCGGGCAGGGGGTTTCCTACGAGCAGTACTTC	CATSPLGQGVSYEQYF
NA	TRBV12-3/TRBV12-4	NA	TRBJ1-2	TGTGCCAGCAGTCCAACCCGCGGGGAGGGCTACACCTTC	CASSPTRGEGYTF
NA	TRBV29-1	NA	TRBJ2-5	TGCAGCGTTGCCTCGGACAGCTCCCAAGAGACCCAGTACTTC	CSVASDSSQETQYF
NA	TRBV7-9	NA	TRBJ2-7	TGTGCCAGCAGCTTAGTTCCCCAGACCCTACCCCGGGAGCAGTACTTC	CASSLVPQTLPREQYF
many	TRBV20-1	NA	TRBJ1-1	TGCAGTGCTAGAGCCGTCCCACGGGCTGAAGCTTTCTTT	CSARAVPRAEAFF
NA	TRBV12-3/TRBV12-4	NA	TRBJ1-5	TGTGCCAGCAGCCCCATCGAAGGGAAAAGCAATCAGCCCCAGCATTTT	CASSPIEGKSNQPQHF
once	TRBV11-2	NA	TRBJ1-6	TGTGCCACCACCCAAACAGGAAATTCACCCCTCCACTTT	CATTQTGNSPLHF
many	TRBV10-1	NA	TRBJ2-5	TGCGCCAGCAGTGACCATCAAGAGACCCAGTACTTC	CASSDHQETQYF
once	TRBV15	NA	TRBJ2-5	TGTGCCACCAGCAGCCCGTGGGGGCAGGGGCGAGAGACCCAGTACTTC	CATSSPWGQGRETQYF
NA	TRBV25-1	TRBD1	TRBJ1-6	TGTGCCAGCAGCCTGGGTACAGGGGGCGCCTATAATTCACCCCTCCACTTT	CASSLGTGGAYNSPLHF
NA	TRBV10-3	TRBD1	TRBJ2-7	TGTGCCAGCAGCCGACCCGGACAGGGGGCTTCCGAGCAGTACTTC	CASSRPGQGASEQYF
NA	TRBV11-2	TRBD2	TRBJ2-7	TGTGCCAGCAGCTCCCTGACTAGCGGGGGAACCACCTACGAGCAGTACTTC	CASSSLTSGGTTYEQYF
NA	TRBV6-2/TRBV6-3	NA	TRBJ2-6	TGTGCCAGCAGTTACTCAGGGGGTGGGGCCAACGTCCTGACTTTC	CASSYSGGGANVLTF
NA	TRBV28	NA	TRBJ1-6	TGTGCCAGCATTAGGGGTTGGAATTCACCCCTCCACTTT	CASIRGWNSPLHF
once	TRBV2	TRBD1	TRBJ1-6	TGTGCCAGCAGTACAGGGGCCGATAATTCACCCCTCCACTTT	CASSTGADNSPLHF
NA	TRBV7-3	TRBD1	TRBJ2-7	TGTGCCAGCAGTAGTGTTCAAACCGGGACAGGCTACGAGCAGTACTTC	CASSSVQTGTGYEQYF
few	TRBV9	NA	TRBJ1-1	TGTGCCATCAGTGACCGCACTGAAGCTTTCTTT	CAISDRTEAFF
NA	TRBV25-1	TRBD1	TRBJ1-1	TGTGCCAGCAGTCTACAGGGGGAAATGAACACTGAAGCTTTCTTT	CASSLQGEMNTEAFF
many	TRBV5-4	NA	TRBJ1-1	TGTGCCAGCAGCCAGAGGGGGAACACTGAAGCTTTCTTT	CASSQRGNTEAFF
many	TRBV2	NA	TRBJ2-7	TGTGCCAGCAGCGCGACTGATAACTCCTACGAGCAGTACTTC	CASSATDNSYEQYF